The 31 T cell receptor beta chains given below trace back to one sample, sequenced in a study of molecular identifiers for immune sequencing clone quantification. TCRdb reprocessed the PCR reads with MiXCR, giving one entry per CDR3 protein. Here the sample spans around 470,000 distinct CDR3 sequences, 20% to 25% being singletons. Sequenced: naive CD8+ T cells from blood, with Jurkat cell RNA spiked in. Subset reported: FACS-sorted CD8+CD4-CCR7+CD45RA+ naive T cells. These receptors were collected from a human donor in good health. Some libraries in this study had Jurkat cell RNA spiked in.

The chain is built from TRBV27 and TRBJ2-7; 8 bases are shared with TRBD1. The CDR3 loop spans 16 amino acids. With V trimmed by 4 bases and J by 9 bases, 17 bases remained unmatched. CDR1 is MNHEY and CDR2 is SMNVEV in the germline V gene (reference sequence). CDR3 residues: CASSSIGGQDPSMQYF. The CDR3 coding sequence is TGTGCCAGCAGTTCAATCGGGGGACAGGACCCCTCGATGCAGTACTTC.

Only a few counts were recorded for this clonotype. This sequence joins TRBV27 and TRBJ2-1; 12 bases agree with TRBD1. There are 16 residues in the CDR3. Germline CDR1 MNHEY, CDR2 SMNVEV (reference sequence). Trimming at V came to 2 bases and at J to 10 bases, leaving 9 bases not matched to a gene. As DNA, the CDR3 is TGTGCCAGCAGTTTAGTTTACGGGACAGGGGGCATGGAGCAGTTCTTC. Translation: CASSLVYGTGGMEQFF.

The genes are TRBV13 and TRBJ2-1, with 7 bases aligning to TRBD2. V shed 4 bases and J 2 bases; nucleotides not matched to a gene: 5. The CDR3 length is 15 residues. In germline, CDR1 is PRHDT, CDR2 FYEKMQ (reference sequence). This chain's CDR3 is CASSSGLDPYNEQFF. CDR3 coding DNA: TGTGCCAGCAGCTCCGGACTAGATCCCTACAATGAGCAGTTCTTC.

This clonotype was observed a few times. This chain connects TRBV30 to TRBJ2-3; TRBD2 might be the D (6 bases). The germline CDR1 and CDR2 sequences are GTSNPN and SVGIG (reference sequence). The germline V and J ends were trimmed by 7 bases and 2 bases, with 13 bases remaining between them. There are 13 residues in the CDR3. In DNA form, the CDR3 reads TGTGCCTATTCCGGGGGAAACACAGATACGCAGTATTTT. It specifies CAYSGGNTDTQYF.

This clonotype has a count of ten or more. The rearrangement uses TRBV28 and TRBJ1-1; 8 bases are a match to TRBD1. Germline CDR1 reads MDHEN; CDR2 reads SYDVKM. This CDR3 has 16 residues. With V trimmed by 1 base and J by 5 bases, 9 bases remained unmatched. CDR3 nucleotide sequence: TGTGCCAGCAGTTTATATCGGACAGGGCCAGGGACTGAAGCTTTCTTT. Amino acids: CASSLYRTGPGTEAFF.

This clonotype was seen repeatedly, ten times or more. The chain recombines TRBV12-3 or TRBV12-4 with TRBJ1-4; possibly TRBD1 for D (6 bases). With 7 bases removed from V and 8 bases from J, the gap between germline ends came to 14 bases. This CDR3 contains 13 residues. CDR3 DNA sequence: TGTGCCAGCACCCCCAGGGGAGGGGAAAAACTGTTTTTT. The encoded protein is CASTPRGGEKLFF.

Many counts were recorded for this clonotype. This chain connects TRBV7-2 to TRBJ1-3; TRBD1 might be the D (6 bases). V was pared by 6 bases and J by 0 bases, with 12 bases between. This CDR3 is built from 15 residues. The germline V gene encodes CDR1 SGHTA and CDR2 FQGNSA. CDR3 sequence reads: CASRPGQLSGNTIYF. The CDR3 nucleotides are TGTGCCAGCAGACCGGGACAACTCTCTGGAAACACCATATATTTT.

Concerning this clonotype itself: The missing conserved phenylalanine or tryptophan at the end of this CDR3 makes a read error likely. This rearrangement joins TRBV20-1 to TRBJ1-5, with D unresolved. The CDR3 contains 16 residues. The V end lost 5 bases, the J end lost 0 bases, and 17 bases lay between the germline ends. CDR1 DFQATT and CDR2 SNEGSKA come from the germline V gene (reference sequence). In nucleotides, the CDR3 is TGCAGTGCTCTCCCGGTTGGGAGAAATAGCAATCAGCCCCAGCATTCT. Its translation is CSALPVGRNSNQPQHS.

The rearrangement links TRBV3-1 to TRBJ1-6; 9 nucleotides line up with TRBD1. CDR1 LGHDT and CDR2 YNNKEL come from the germline V gene (reference sequence). The CDR3 totals 15 residues. The trim removed 3 bases at V and 13 bases at J, leaving 10 bases unmatched. The DNA of the CDR3 is TGTGCCAGCAGCCAGGGGCCCCGGGACAGGGCGCCCCTCCACTTT. This sequence encodes CASSQGPRDRAPLHF.

This clonotype was picked up one time. Just one base apart from a much larger clone, this may be a read error. The gene calls are TRBV7-2 and TRBJ2-4, with a possible D match to TRBD2 (5 bases). V dropped 3 bases and J dropped 2 bases, with 11 bases sitting between them. Germline V lookup: CDR1 SGHTA, CDR2 FQGNSA. This CDR3 is built from 15 residues. Here the CDR3 reads CASSLGEVSKNIQYF. Here the CDR3 DNA reads TGTGCCAGCAGCTTGGGAGAGGTGTCCAAAAACATTCAGTACTTC.

This sequence joins TRBV9 and TRBJ2-1, with a weak D call TRBD2 (5 bases). V was pared by 5 bases and J by 2 bases, with 17 bases between. This CDR3 has 16 residues. Per germline, CDR1 SGDLS and CDR2 YYNGEE. DNA for the CDR3: TGTGCCAGCAGTCAACTCGAGGGAAGGGCCTACAATGAGCAGTTCTTC. Protein sequence: CASSQLEGRAYNEQFF.

This chain joins TRBV19 and TRBJ2-3; a possible D gene is TRBD1 (6 bases). This CDR3 spans 18 amino acids. V was trimmed by 5 bases and J by 4 bases, leaving 25 bases between them. Germline-derived CDR1 and CDR2 are LNHDA and SQIVND (reference sequence). CDR3 sequence reads: CASSPDRQEPLRADTQYF. For the CDR3, the DNA is TGTGCCAGTAGTCCCGACAGGCAAGAACCCCTTAGGGCAGATACGCAGTATTTT.

The chain links TRBV27 to TRBJ2-3; D uncertain. V was shortened by 3 bases and J by 1 base, with 14 bases between the two germline ends. The germline gives CDR1 MNHEY, CDR2 SMNVEV (reference sequence). The CDR3 loop spans 16 amino acids. The CDR3 sequence is CASSLLNTLGTDTQYF. DNA of the CDR3: TGTGCCAGCAGTTTGCTTAACACTCTCGGCACAGATACGCAGTATTTT.

Of note for this clonotype: Compared with germline, one end of the junction differs, possibly owing to a read error. V is TRBV27 and J is TRBJ2-7, with D possibly called TRBD1 or TRBD2 (6 bases each). Germline CDR1 is MNHEY and CDR2 is SMNVEV (reference sequence). The CDR3 is made up of 12 amino acids. The CDR3 loop reads CAGSLGGGEQYF. The CDR3 DNA is TGTGCCGGCAGTTTAGGAGGGGGTGAGCAGTACTTC.

Only one count was recorded for this clonotype. This may be a read error: a much more frequent sequence differs by one nucleotide. The chain links TRBV29-1 to TRBJ1-1; D not certain. The CDR3 contains 12 residues. V was shortened by 2 bases and J by 6 bases, with 10 bases between the two germline ends. Per germline, CDR1 SQVTM and CDR2 ANQGSEA. The CDR3 nucleotides read TGCAGCGTTGAAAGTCTCGACGCTGAAGCTTTCTTT. As protein: CSVESLDAEAFF.

This clonotype was seen more than once but under ten times. The chain is built from TRBV6-5 and TRBJ2-7, with TRBD1 identical over 7 bases. Germline V gene data show CDR1 as MNHEY and CDR2 as SVGAGI. Losses at the gene ends were 2 bases for V and 3 bases for J; bases not matched to a gene: 4. This CDR3 contains 14 residues. The CDR3 region has the DNA TGTGCCAGCAGTTACCGGGCAGGGGGCTACGAGCAGTACTTC. Translating it yields CASSYRAGGYEQYF.

The chain employs TRBV20-1 and TRBJ1-1, with D perhaps TRBD1 (5 bases). CDR1 and CDR2 (germline): DFQATT, SNEGSKA (reference sequence). Trimming pared 5 bases from V and 6 bases from J, leaving 13 bases between. There are 12 residues in the CDR3. This chain's CDR3 is CSAVDNRPEAFF. CDR3 coding DNA: TGCAGTGCTGTGGACAACCGGCCTGAAGCTTTCTTT.

A few counts support this clonotype. The CDR3, as DNA: TGTGCCAGCACGGGACAGGGGTACAATGAGCAGTTCTTC. The encoded protein is CASTGQGYNEQFF. The chain employs TRBV27 and TRBJ2-1; 10 nucleotides align to TRBD1. The CDR3 spans 13 residues. With V trimmed by 7 bases and J by 4 bases, 1 base remained unmatched. CDR1 is MNHEY, CDR2 SMNVEV, per germline (reference sequence).

This chain uses TRBV4-1 with TRBJ2-1, with a tentative D call TRBD2 (6 bases). The CDR3 totals 18 residues. V was clipped by 0 bases and J by 8 bases, with 23 bases between them. Germline V lookup: CDR1 MGHRA, CDR2 YSYEKL. The DNA of the CDR3 is TGCGCCAGCAGCCAAGATGACGGGTGGAGGGAGTTGGTCGATGAGCAGTTCTTC. Encoded protein: CASSQDDGWRELVDEQFF.

This clonotype has at least ten counts. The rearrangement uses TRBV6-1 and TRBJ1-1; D gene ambiguous. The germline CDR1 and CDR2 sequences are MNHNS and SASEGT. The CDR3 spans 10 residues. The germline V and J ends were trimmed by 6 bases and 5 bases, with 4 bases remaining between them. The CDR3: CASRSTEAFF. In nucleotides, the CDR3 is TGTGCCAGCAGGAGTACTGAAGCTTTCTTT.

As for this clonotype: Relative to the germline gene, one junction end is altered; a read error may explain this. V and J are TRBV5-1 and TRBJ1-1; D ambiguous. CDR1 SGHRS and CDR2 YFSETQ come from the germline V gene. The CDR3 contains 15 residues. The CDR3 region has the DNA TGCGCCAGCAGCTTGGAGGCAGCATGGATCACTGAAGCTTACTTT. This sequence encodes CASSLEAAWITEAYF.

The chain has TRBV30 and TRBJ2-7; the match to TRBD2 covers 12 bases. Trimming removed 1 base from V and 0 bases from J; junction bases left unmatched: 7. The length of the CDR3 is 17 residues. Germline V CDR1 and CDR2: GTSNPN, SVGIG (reference sequence). The DNA for the CDR3 is TGTGCCTGGAGTGCGGGACTAGCGGGCCCGAGCTCCTACGAGCAGTACTTC. Its protein is CAWSAGLAGPSSYEQYF.

This chain joins TRBV19 and TRBJ2-1, with D tentatively TRBD1 (6 bases). Per the germline V gene, CDR1 is LNHDA and CDR2 is SQIVND (reference sequence). This CDR3 has 12 amino acids. V lost 11 bases to trimming and J lost 5 bases, with 13 bases between them. CDR3 sequence reads: CAGQGTHNEQFF. CDR3 DNA: TGTGCCGGCCAGGGGACCCACAATGAGCAGTTCTTC.

This clonotype was observed many times. CDR3 sequence reads: CASSLDGESSGNTIYF. CDR3 coding DNA: TGTGCCAGCAGCTTGGACGGGGAGAGCTCTGGAAACACCATATATTTT. The J gene is TRBJ1-3, the V gene TRBV5-5; D call uncertain. V dropped 0 bases and J dropped 0 bases, with 10 bases sitting between them. CDR3 length: 16 residues. The germline V gene has CDR1 SGHKS and CDR2 YYEKEE (reference sequence).

In its sample, this clonotype was seen many times. The chain links TRBV28 to TRBJ2-7; D perhaps matches TRBD1 (6 bases). V shed 7 bases and J shed 2 bases, with 18 bases lying between them. Germline values: CDR1 MDHEN, CDR2 SYDVKM. The length of the CDR3 is 15 residues. Written as DNA, the CDR3 is TGTGCCAGCACCACCGGAAGGACAGAAGCCTACGAGCAGTACTTC. Encoded protein: CASTTGRTEAYEQYF.

This clonotype appeared a single time. A much larger clonotype is one base distant, so this may be a read error. CDR3 amino acids: CASSLRDGVYEQYF. CDR3 sequence (DNA): TGTGCCAGCAGTCTTCGGGACGGAGTCTACGAGCAGTACTTC. V usage is TRBV27 and J usage is TRBJ2-7; D is perhaps TRBD1 or TRBD2 (5 bases each). The CDR3 contains 14 residues. Trimming removed 5 bases at V and 3 bases at J, with 14 bases between. Germline CDR1 reads MNHEY; CDR2 reads SMNVEV (reference sequence).

This clonotype was counted many times. The rearrangement links TRBV13 to TRBJ1-1; tentative D call: TRBD1 (5 bases). The CDR3 spans 14 residues. Trimming took 9 bases from V and 3 from J, leaving 17 bases between them. CDR1 is PRHDT, CDR2 FYEKMQ, per germline (reference sequence). The CDR3 reads CASSSLGGYTEAFF. The CDR3 bases are TGTGCCAGTAGTTCACTCGGGGGATACACTGAAGCTTTCTTT.

The sample holds many counts of this clonotype. The J gene is TRBJ2-3, the V gene TRBV2, with D perhaps TRBD1 (7 bases). The V end was cut by 6 bases, the J end by 2 bases, with 18 bases between. The germline CDR1 and CDR2 sequences are SNHLY and FYNNEI. There are 16 residues in the CDR3. CDR3 loop: CASRQGTSRYTDTQYF. CDR3 in DNA: TGTGCCAGCAGACAGGGGACTTCGAGATACACAGATACGCAGTATTTT.

Worth noting for this clonotype: One base away lies a much larger clone, so this may be a sequencing read error. V is TRBV7-9 and J is TRBJ2-7, with 7 bases lining up with TRBD2. This CDR3 is built from 14 residues. Germline V gene sequence: CDR1 SEHNR, CDR2 FQNEAQ (reference sequence). The trim removed 1 base at V and 9 bases at J, leaving 9 bases unmatched. CDR3 sequence: CASSLGSGGEGQYF. The CDR3 coding sequence is TGTGCCAGCAGCTTAGGATCGGGGGGAGAGGGGCAGTACTTC.

This clonotype was seen more than once but under ten times. Germline and junction disagree at one end, which may indicate a read error. The gene calls are TRBV7-9 and TRBJ2-1, with 10 bases that match TRBD2. The CDR3 consists of 16 residues. In germline, CDR1 is SEHNR, CDR2 FQNEAQ (reference sequence). The CDR3 bases are TGTGCCAGCACCTTAGCGGGAGGACCCTCCTACAATGAGCAGTTCTTC. Translated, it gives CASTLAGGPSYNEQFF.

As regards this clonotype: A much larger clone sits a single nucleotide away, making a read error possible. The genes are TRBV7-9 and TRBJ1-6; D unclear. Germline values: CDR1 SEHNR, CDR2 FQNEAQ (reference sequence). This CDR3 is built from 12 residues. CDR3 region: CASSTPNLPLHF. The CDR3 DNA is TGTGCCAGCAGCACACCTAATTTACCCCTCCACTTT.